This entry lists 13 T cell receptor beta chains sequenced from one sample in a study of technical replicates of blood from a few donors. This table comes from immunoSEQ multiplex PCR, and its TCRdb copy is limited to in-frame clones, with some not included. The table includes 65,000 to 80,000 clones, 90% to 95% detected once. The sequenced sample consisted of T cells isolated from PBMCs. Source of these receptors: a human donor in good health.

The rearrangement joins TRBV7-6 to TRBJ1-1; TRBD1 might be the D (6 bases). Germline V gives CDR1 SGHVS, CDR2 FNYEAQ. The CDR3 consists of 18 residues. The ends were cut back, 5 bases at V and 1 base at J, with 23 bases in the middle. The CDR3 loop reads CASSRIRQGFDANTEAFF. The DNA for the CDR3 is TGTGCCAGCAGCCGTATCCGGCAGGGGTTCGATGCGAACACTGAAGCTTTCTTT. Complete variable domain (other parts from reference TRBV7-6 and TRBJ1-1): GAGVSQSPRYKVTKRGQDVALRCDPISGHVSLYWYRQALGQGPEFLTYFNYEAQQDKSGLPNDRFSAERPEGSISTLTIQRTEQRDSAMYRCASSRIRQGFDANTEAFFGQGTRLTVV.

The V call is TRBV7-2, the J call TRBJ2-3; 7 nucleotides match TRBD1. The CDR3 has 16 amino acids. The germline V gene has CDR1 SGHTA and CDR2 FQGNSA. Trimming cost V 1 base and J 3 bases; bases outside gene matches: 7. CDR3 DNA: TGTGCCAGCAGCTTAGGGTCAGGACAGGCTACAGATACGCAGTATTTT. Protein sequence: CASSLGSGQATDTQYF.

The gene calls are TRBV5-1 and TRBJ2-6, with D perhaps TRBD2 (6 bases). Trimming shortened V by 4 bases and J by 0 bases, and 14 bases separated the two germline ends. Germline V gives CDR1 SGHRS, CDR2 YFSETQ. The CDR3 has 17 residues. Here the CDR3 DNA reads TGCGCCAGCAGCCTGGGGGGTAGCGTCTCTGGGGCCAACGTCCTGACTTTC. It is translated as CASSLGGSVSGANVLTF.

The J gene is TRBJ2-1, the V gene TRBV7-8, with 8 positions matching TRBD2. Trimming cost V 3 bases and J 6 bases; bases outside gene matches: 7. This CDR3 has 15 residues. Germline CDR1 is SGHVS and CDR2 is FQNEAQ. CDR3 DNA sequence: TGTGCCAGCAGCTTCTGGCGGGAGGCCGGCAATGAGCAGTTCTTC. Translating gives CASSFWREAGNEQFF.

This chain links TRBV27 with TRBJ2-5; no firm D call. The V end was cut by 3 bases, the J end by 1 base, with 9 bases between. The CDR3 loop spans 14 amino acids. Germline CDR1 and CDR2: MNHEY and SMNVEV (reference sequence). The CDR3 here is CASSLGSLQETQYF. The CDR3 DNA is TGTGCCAGCAGTTTGGGCAGCCTCCAAGAGACCCAGTACTTC.

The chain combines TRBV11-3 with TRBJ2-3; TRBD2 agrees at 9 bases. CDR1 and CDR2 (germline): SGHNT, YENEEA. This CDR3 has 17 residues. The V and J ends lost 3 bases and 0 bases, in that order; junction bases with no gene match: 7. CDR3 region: CASSFPTSGTSTDTQYF. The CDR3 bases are TGTGCCAGCAGCTTCCCGACTAGCGGAACAAGCACAGATACGCAGTATTTT. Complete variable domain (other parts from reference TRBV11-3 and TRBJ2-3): EAGVVQSPRYKIIEKKQPVAFWCNPISGHNTLYWYLQNLGQGPELLIRYENEEAVDDSQLPKDRFSAERLKGVDSTLKIQPAELGDSAVYLCASSFPTSGTSTDTQYFGPGTRLTVL.

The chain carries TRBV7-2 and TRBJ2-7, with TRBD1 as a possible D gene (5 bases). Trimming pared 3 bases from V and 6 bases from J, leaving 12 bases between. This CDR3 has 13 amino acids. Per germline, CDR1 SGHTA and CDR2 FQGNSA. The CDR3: CASSFVHRFEQYF. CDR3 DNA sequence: TGTGCCAGCAGCTTTGTCCACAGGTTCGAGCAGTACTTC. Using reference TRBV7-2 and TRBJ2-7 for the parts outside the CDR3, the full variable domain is GAGVSQSPSNKVTEKGKDVELRCDPISGHTALYWYRQSLGQGLEFLIYFQGNSAPDKSGLPSDRFSAERTGGSVSTLTIQRTQQEDSAVYLCASSFVHRFEQYFGPGTRLTVT.

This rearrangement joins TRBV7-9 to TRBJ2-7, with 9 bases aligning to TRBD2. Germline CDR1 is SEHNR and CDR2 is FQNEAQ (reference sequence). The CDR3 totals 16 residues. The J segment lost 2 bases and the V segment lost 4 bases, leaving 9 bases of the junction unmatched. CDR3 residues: CASSSISGSHAYEQYF. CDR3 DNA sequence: TGTGCCAGCAGCTCCATTAGCGGGAGTCATGCCTACGAGCAGTACTTC.

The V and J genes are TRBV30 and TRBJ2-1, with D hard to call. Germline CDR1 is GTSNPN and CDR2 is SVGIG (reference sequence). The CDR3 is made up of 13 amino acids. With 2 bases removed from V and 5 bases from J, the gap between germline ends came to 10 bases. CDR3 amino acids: CAWSTRLNNEQFF. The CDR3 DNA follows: TGTGCCTGGAGTACCCGACTCAACAATGAGCAGTTCTTC.

The CDR3 coding sequence is TGTGCCAGCAGTGGGACAGGGGGCAGGGAGCCCCAGCATTTT. Its protein is CASSGTGGREPQHF. This chain links TRBV6-1 with TRBJ1-5, with 11 positions matching TRBD1. The CDR3 loop spans 14 amino acids. Germline assignment: CDR1 MNHNS and CDR2 SASEGT. The trim removed 4 bases at V and 8 bases at J, leaving 4 bases unmatched.

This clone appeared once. CDR3 DNA sequence: TGCGCCAGCAGCATACGGGGGGCGAACGAGCAGTACTTC. Amino acid sequence: CASSIRGANEQYF. The V call is TRBV5-1, the J call TRBJ2-7, with D possibly matching TRBD2 (7 bases). CDR1 is SGHRS, CDR2 YFSETQ, per germline. V lost 4 bases and J lost 5, with 13 bases in between. The CDR3 covers 13 residues.

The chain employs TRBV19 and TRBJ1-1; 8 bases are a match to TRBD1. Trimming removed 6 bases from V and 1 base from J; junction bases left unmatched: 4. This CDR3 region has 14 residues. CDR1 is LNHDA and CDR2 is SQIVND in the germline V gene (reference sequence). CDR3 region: CASRLGQGNTEAFF. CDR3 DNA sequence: TGTGCCAGTAGACTCGGACAGGGGAACACTGAAGCTTTCTTT.

CDR3 coding DNA: TGTGCCAGTAGTATACAGGGGGCGGACACTGAAGCTTTCTTT. Amino acid sequence: CASSIQGADTEAFF. The genes are TRBV19 and TRBJ1-1, with TRBD1 matching over 8 bases. The CDR3 sequence is 14 residues long. V shed 2 bases and J 3 bases; nucleotides not matched to a gene: 2. Germline V CDR1 and CDR2: LNHDA, SQIVND (reference sequence).